This T cell receptor beta chain was found in a study of T cell responses to AZD1222 COVID-19 vaccine. Generated by immunoSEQ multiplex PCR, the TCRdb table keeps only in-frame clones and is missing some. This table has under 300,000 clones, over 90% appearing once. V was cut by 0 bases and J by 8 bases, with 14 bases left in between. The CDR3 is 14 amino acids. Germline lookup yields CDR1 SGHRS and CDR2 YFSETQ. The sequence derives from an adult in good health. The rearrangement uses TRBV5-1 and TRBJ1-2; tentatively, D is TRBD1 (5 bases). The sequenced sample was peripheral blood, obtained on day 0 of AZD1222 vaccination. CDR3 DNA sequence: TGCGCCAGCAGCTTGGAGCGTCAAGGGGCGGGCTACACCTTC. Translated, it gives CASSLERQGAGYTF.